This T cell receptor beta chain appears in the sequencing data of a study of T cells after yellow fever vaccination (dated by TCRdb to about 2019). A note on the overall study: Libraries from fractions with low cell numbers were prepared with the SMART-Seq v4 Ultra Low Input RNA kit. Blood was drawn at multiple timepoints before and after primary and secondary immunization, with bulk PBMC replicates and cell subsets isolated. The cohort comprised two healthy male donors, one aged 18 to 30 and one aged 30 to 40 years. Bulk TCR alpha and beta repertoires were sequenced longitudinally to track T-cell clones before and after primary and booster YFV17D yellow fever vaccination.

Broader findings and caveats from the paper: Because the study included only two donors, the extent to which the findings can be generalized is limited. Compared with the primary T-cell response, the secondary T-cell response was weaker but faster, peaking on day 5 rather than day 15. FACS-sorted repertoires could contain abundant contaminating clonotypes from the bulk population, so computational filtering was required. A small share of clonotypes was detected in both CD4 and CD8 compartments, with the overlap likely arising from convergent recombination. After the booster, most of the clones that had expanded following primary vaccination were detected again (just under 97% of CD4 and 88% of CD8), which suggests that memory was broadly maintained.

Interpreted using the paper, the treatment or condition label stands for: live attenuated yellow fever vaccine strain. At every blood-draw timepoint, two biological replicates of bulk PBMCs were collected. A standard Ficoll-Paque protocol was used to isolate PBMCs from peripheral blood. RNA was extracted with TriZol from bulk PBMCs, CD4 and CD8 fractions, and dextramer-positive and dextramer-negative fractions. TCR cDNA was synthesized by 5'RACE template switching, which introduced a universal primer site and unique molecular identifiers. Priming for cDNA synthesis came from both the TCR alpha and TCR beta constant segments. Library amplification involved two PCR steps, and the second step added sample barcodes and sequencing adapters. Libraries were sequenced on Illumina HiSeq 2500 (2x100 bp) or NovaSeq (2x150 bp). The paper's processing steps were these. Demultiplexing of reads and collapsing into UMI consensus sequences were performed with MIGEC, and V(D)J alignment was carried out with MiXCR. Vaccine-responding clonotypes were defined with edgeR using replicate PBMC samples, requiring FDR below 0.01 and a log2 fold change above 5 up to day 15. Each bulk clonotype received a CD4 or CD8 identity based on whether the sequenced CD4 or CD8 repertoire contained that clonotype at higher abundance. TCRdb took the public reads, trimmed them with fastp at Q25, ran MiXCR for clone calling and kept in-frame beta chains. CDR3 protein sequences are deduplicated, and each keeps its most common genes and DNA. TCRdb assigned the V and J calls; the authors' analysis was not used. Counted in this sample were hundreds of thousands of distinct CDR3 sequences; approximately 6% of them appeared once. Around 16% of the sample goes to the ten largest clones.

Looking up the germline V gene yields CDR1 LGHNA and CDR2 YNFKEQ. V is trimmed back by 1 base and J by 3 bases, and the junction contains 4 bases that no gene match accounts for. The CDR3 contains 16 residues, cysteine and phenylalanine counted. Only the CDR3 DNA stays, 48 bases, in frame from base 1. This clonotype was picked up a small number of times. Its antigen is not yet known. No much larger clonotype is one base removed from it; base qualities were not supplied. The V and J genes are TRBV4-2 and TRBJ2-1, and 9 bases in between align with TRBD2. The receptor was isolated from a man under 40 who received the YFV17D yellow fever vaccine. The material sequenced was PBMCs, taken 5 days after the yellow fever booster vaccination. The CDR3 region reads CASSQGLAGIYNEQFF. The nucleotide sequence is TGTGCCAGCAGCCAAGGTCTAGCGGGAATCTACAATGAGCAGTTCTTC.